The T cell receptor (beta chain) under discussion was sequenced for a study of CXCR3-negative and CXCR3-positive naive CD8 T cells. Study information: Collectively, the libraries yielded 140 million or so TRB reads in total, at about 1.5 +/- 0.3 million per library. Whole-study findings and limits: CXCR3-negative naive cells had less hydrophobic TRB CDR3s than did CXCR3-positive naive cells.

Regarding this clonotype: Its antigen is currently unknown.

This CDR3 is built from 17 residues. The V gene's germline CDR1 is MDHEN and CDR2 SYDVKM. TRB cDNA libraries were made by UMI-labeled 5' RACE. No DNA is given; TCRdb re-called the 5' RACE reads and lists each CDR3 protein once. Its table lists about 92,000 distinct CDR3 sequences. CD45RO-CCR7+CD27+CD95- marked naive CD8+ T cells. The chain uses TRBV28 and TRBJ2-1; the D call from TCRdb, TRBD2, cannot be confirmed without DNA. The sequenced sample was naive CXCR3- CD8+ T cells from blood. Subset: CD45RO-CCR7+CD27+CD95- naive CD8+ T cells lacking CXCR3 (TNR3-). This TCR was sampled from a human donor in good health. Some clones in this sample may be carry-over from other donors' samples. The CDR3: CASSLTLWREIPNEQFF.